This T cell receptor (beta chain) comes out of a study of T cells of healthy individuals. The V gene's germline CDR1 is SGHTA and CDR2 FQGNSA. The CDR3 sequence is 14 residues long. The V gene lost 5 bases and the J gene lost 2 bases, with 12 bases spanning the gap. TCRdb redid the calling of the 5' RACE reads with MiXCR, one entry per CDR3 protein. Of 90,000 to 100,000 distinct CDR3 sequences listed, under 20% were seen once; the top ten hold around 6.5%. This sequence originates from a human donor in good health. This rearrangement joins TRBV7-2 to TRBJ2-5; D possibly matches TRBD1 or TRBD2 (5 bases each). The CDR3 DNA sequence: TGTGCCAGCAGCCCACCGGGGCTGCAAGAGACCCAGTACTTC. It encodes CASSPPGLQETQYF.